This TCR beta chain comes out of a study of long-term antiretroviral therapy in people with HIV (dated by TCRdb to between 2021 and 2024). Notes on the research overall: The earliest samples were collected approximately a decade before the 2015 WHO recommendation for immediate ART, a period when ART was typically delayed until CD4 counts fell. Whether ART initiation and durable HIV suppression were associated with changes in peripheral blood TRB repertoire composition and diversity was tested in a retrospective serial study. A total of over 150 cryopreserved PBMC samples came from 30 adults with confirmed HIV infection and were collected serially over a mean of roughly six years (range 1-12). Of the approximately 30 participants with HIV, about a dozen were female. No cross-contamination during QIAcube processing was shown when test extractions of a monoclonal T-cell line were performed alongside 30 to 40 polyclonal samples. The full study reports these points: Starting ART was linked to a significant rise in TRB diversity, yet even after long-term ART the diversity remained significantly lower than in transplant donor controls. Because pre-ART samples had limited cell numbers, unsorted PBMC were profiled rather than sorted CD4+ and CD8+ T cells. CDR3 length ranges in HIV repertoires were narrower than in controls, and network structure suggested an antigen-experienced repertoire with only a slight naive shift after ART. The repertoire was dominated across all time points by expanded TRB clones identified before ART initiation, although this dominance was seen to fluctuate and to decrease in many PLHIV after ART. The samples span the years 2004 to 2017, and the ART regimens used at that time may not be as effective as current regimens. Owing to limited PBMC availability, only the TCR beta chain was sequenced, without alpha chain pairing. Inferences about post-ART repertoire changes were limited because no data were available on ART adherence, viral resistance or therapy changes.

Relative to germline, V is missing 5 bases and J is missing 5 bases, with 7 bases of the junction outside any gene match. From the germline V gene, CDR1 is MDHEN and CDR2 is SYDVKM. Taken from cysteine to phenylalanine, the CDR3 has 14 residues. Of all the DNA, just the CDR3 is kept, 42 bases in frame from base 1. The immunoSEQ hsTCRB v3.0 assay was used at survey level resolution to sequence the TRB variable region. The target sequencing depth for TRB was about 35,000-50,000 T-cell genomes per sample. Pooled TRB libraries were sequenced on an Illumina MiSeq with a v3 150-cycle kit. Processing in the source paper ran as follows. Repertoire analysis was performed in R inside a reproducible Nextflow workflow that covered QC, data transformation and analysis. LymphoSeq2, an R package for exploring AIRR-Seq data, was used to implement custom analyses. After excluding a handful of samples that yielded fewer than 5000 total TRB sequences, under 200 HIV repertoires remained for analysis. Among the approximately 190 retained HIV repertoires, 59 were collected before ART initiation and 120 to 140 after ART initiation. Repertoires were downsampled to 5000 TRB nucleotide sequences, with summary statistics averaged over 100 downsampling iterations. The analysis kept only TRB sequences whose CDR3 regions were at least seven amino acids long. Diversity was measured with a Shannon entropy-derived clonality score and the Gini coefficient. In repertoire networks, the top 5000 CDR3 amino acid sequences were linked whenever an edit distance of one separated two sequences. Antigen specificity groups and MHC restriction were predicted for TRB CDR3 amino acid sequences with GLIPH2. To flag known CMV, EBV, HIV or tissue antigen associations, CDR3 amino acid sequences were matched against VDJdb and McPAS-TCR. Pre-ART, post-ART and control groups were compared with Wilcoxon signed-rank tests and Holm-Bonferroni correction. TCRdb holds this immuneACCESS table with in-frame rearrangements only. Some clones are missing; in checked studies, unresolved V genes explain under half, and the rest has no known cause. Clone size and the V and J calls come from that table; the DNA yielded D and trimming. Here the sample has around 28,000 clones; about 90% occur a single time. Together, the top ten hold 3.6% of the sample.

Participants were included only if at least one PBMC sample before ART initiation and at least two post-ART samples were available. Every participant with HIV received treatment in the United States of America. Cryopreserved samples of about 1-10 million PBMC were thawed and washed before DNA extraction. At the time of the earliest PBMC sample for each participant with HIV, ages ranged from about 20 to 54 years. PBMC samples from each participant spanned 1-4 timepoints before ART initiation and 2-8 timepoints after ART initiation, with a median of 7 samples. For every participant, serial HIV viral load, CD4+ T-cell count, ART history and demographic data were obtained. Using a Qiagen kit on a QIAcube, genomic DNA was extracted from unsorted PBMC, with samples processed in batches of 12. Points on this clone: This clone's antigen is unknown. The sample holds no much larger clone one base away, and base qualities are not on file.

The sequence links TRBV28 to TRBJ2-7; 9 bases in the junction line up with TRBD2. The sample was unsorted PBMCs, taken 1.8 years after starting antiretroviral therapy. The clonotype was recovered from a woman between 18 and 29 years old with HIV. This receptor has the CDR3 CASSSIAGEDEQYF. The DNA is TGTGCCAGCAGTAGTATAGCGGGAGAGGACGAGCAGTACTTC.